This T cell receptor beta chain was sequenced during a study of a mutant IDH1 vaccine in newly diagnosed glioma (dated by TCRdb to the early 2020s). In the study overall: Of the 32 patients who were treated, approximately 60% were male and roughly 38% were female, and the mean age was roughly 40 years. For exploratory analyses, fewer than 30 treated patients had longitudinal TCRB deep sequencing done wherever samples were available. Peripheral blood was drawn at six visits: V03 (baseline), V05, V07, V10, V12 and V13. Prior to enrollment, patients had been given standard therapy consisting of radiotherapy alone, temozolomide alone, or radiochemotherapy with temozolomide, with the combination given to most patients. Results the study describes overall, beyond this receptor: According to the authors, sample limitations meant that analyses of patient blood samples could not be reproduced. Availability determined which PBMC samples were chosen for TCRB deep sequencing. Pseudoprogression seemed to be unrelated to changes in the top peripheral T cell clonotypes found by TCRB sequencing. Immune responses induced by the vaccine were seen in about 93% of patients across multiple MHC alleles.

As to this clone: Its antigen specificity is not known. No base-level quality is on record; no much larger clone is a single base apart.

Measured from the cysteine to the phenylalanine, the CDR3 is 12 residues long. Of all the DNA, just the CDR3 is kept, 36 bases in frame from base 1. Trimmed from V: 6 bases; trimmed from J: 7 bases; junction bases lacking a gene match: 3. The germline V gene (reference sequence) specifies LNHDA as CDR1 and SQIVND as CDR2. The sample's time point label, decoded: baseline, week 1 (first vaccination visit). The treatment or condition label, read with the paper, signifies: pre-vaccination baseline after standard-of-care therapy. Newly diagnosed WHO grade 3 or 4 IDH1-mutant astrocytomas showing loss of nuclear ATRX were present in the donors. The samples were drawn from NOA16, a multicentre, single-arm, open-label phase I trial in Germany that tested a mutant IDH1 peptide vaccine in humans for the first time. Visit V03 blood draws served as the baseline sample for immunogenicity testing. Genomic DNA for TCRB sequencing was isolated from EDTA blood with the DNeasy Blood and Tissue Kit.

Library creation used the immunoSEQ multiplex PCR assay. The hsTCRB Kit was used according to the manufacturer's protocol to amplify rearranged TCR beta chain sequences. An Illumina MiSeq was used to sequence the TCRB libraries. On the authors' methods: The kit vendor's proprietary platform handled demultiplexing, trimming and gene mapping. In its TCRdb copy, this immuneACCESS table keeps in-frame sequences only and misses some clones. Where compared with another copy, unresolved V genes explain less than half of these, and the others have no known cause. V, J and clone size were drawn from that table, and D and trimming were deduced from the DNA. The sample has tens of thousands of clones on record, roughly nine tenths of them singletons. The ten most abundant clones make up around 5% of the sample.

The clonotype comes from a woman between 35 and 50 years old with glioma. The sequencing used PBMCs, collected from a glioma patient treated with radiotherapy, temozolomide or both. The V gene is TRBV19 and the J gene is TRBJ1-2, with 9 central nucleotides matching TRBD1. The CDR3 corresponds to CASRQGAGGYTF. The sequenced DNA is TGTGCCAGTAGACAGGGGGCGGGTGGCTACACCTTC.